The rows below give T cell receptor beta chains drawn from one sample of a study of T cells after posttransplantation cyclophosphamide. The assay was immunoSEQ multiplex PCR, and TCRdb's table has in-frame clones only and misses some. Found here are 38,000 or so clones, no singletons; the ten largest cover 2% to 3%. The sample was PBMCs. Source of these receptors: a man over 45 in good health, CMV-negative, and a related stem cell transplant donor. Each CDR3 is given with its conserved first and last residue. Fields, in order: clone size, V gene, J gene, D gene, CDR3 DNA, CDR3 protein. D genes are given only for firm matches. The size field is filled for only some rows; it gives once, few, many or a size class.

few,TRBV15,TRBJ1-3,TRBD1,TGTGCCACCAGCAGTTCCAGGACAGGGGGCGCTTATACTGGAAACACCATATATTTT,CATSSSRTGGAYTGNTIYF
many,TRBV4-1,TRBJ1-4,NA,TGCGCCAGCAGCCTTCTGGTCGGGGCTAATGAAAAACTGTTTTTT,CASSLLVGANEKLFF
NA,TRBV20-1,TRBJ2-7,NA,TGCAGTGCCCAACGGGGTTACGAGCAGTACTTC,CSAQRGYEQYF
many,TRBV5-1,TRBJ1-2,NA,TGCGCCAGCAGCCCTCTAGGGCAGGGCTATGGCTACACCTTC,CASSPLGQGYGYTF
many,TRBV7-6,TRBJ2-7,NA,TGTGCCAGCAGCTTATCCTCGGGGGAGGCGAGCTACGAGCAGTACTTC,CASSLSSGEASYEQYF
many,TRBV5-4,TRBJ1-1,TRBD1,TGTGCCAGCAGCCCAACAGGGGGCAACGCTGAAGCTTTCTTT,CASSPTGGNAEAFF
many,TRBV4-1,TRBJ2-1,NA,TGCGCCAGCAGCCAAGATGACTTCAATGGGTACAATGAGCAGTTCTTC,CASSQDDFNGYNEQFF
many,TRBV19,TRBJ2-2,NA,TGTGCCAGTAGTATAGATGAGGAGGGTTTCACCGGGGAGCTGTTTTTT,CASSIDEEGFTGELFF
many,TRBV5-1,TRBJ2-2,NA,TGCGCCAGCAGCTTCCCAGGGATCACCGGGGAGCTGTTTTTT,CASSFPGITGELFF
many,TRBV5-6,TRBJ1-1,NA,TGTGCCAGCAGCGACTTCTGGACAGCGAACACTGAAGCTTTCTTT,CASSDFWTANTEAFF
many,TRBV7-9,TRBJ2-1,NA,TGTGCCAGCAGCTTAGAAGCAGGGCAGGTTGAGCAGTTCTTC,CASSLEAGQVEQFF
many,TRBV7-9,TRBJ1-2,NA,TGTGCCAGCAGCTTAGGAAACACGGACAAGGTCTATGGCTACACCTTC,CASSLGNTDKVYGYTF
many,TRBV9,TRBJ1-1,TRBD1,TGTGCCAGCAGCGCCGTGACAGGGGAGACCACTGAAGCTTTCTTT,CASSAVTGETTEAFF
many,TRBV19,TRBJ1-2,TRBD1,TGTGCCAGTAGTACGACAGGGGCCGGCTATGGCTACACCTTC,CASSTTGAGYGYTF
many,TRBV15,TRBJ2-1,NA,TGTGCCACCAGCAGATATAGAGATGAGCGGTTCTTC,CATSRYRDERFF
NA,TRBV6-5,TRBJ2-3,TRBD2,TGTGCCAGCAGTTACTCCTGGACTAGCGGACCAGATACGCAGTATTTT,CASSYSWTSGPDTQYF
many,TRBV2,TRBJ1-6,NA,TGTGCCAGCAGTGCCCTAGGACAGACTAATTCACCCCTCCACTTT,CASSALGQTNSPLHF
many,TRBV7-9,TRBJ1-4,TRBD1,TGTGCCAGCAGCTTATACAGGGGGCAAGGAAGAGAAAAACTGTTTTTT,CASSLYRGQGREKLFF
many,TRBV6-1,TRBJ2-7,TRBD1,TGTGCCAGCAGTAAACAGGGGGGCTTGTCCTACGAGCAGTACTTC,CASSKQGGLSYEQYF
many,TRBV15,TRBJ1-3,NA,TGTGCCACCAGTACAGGGTTAGGGGCCTCTGGAAACACCATATATTTT,CATSTGLGASGNTIYF
many,TRBV18,TRBJ2-2,TRBD2,TGTGCCAGCTCACCAAGGTTGAATAGCGGGAGTCTCGGCACCGGGGAGCTGTTTTTT,CASSPRLNSGSLGTGELFF
many,TRBV10-3,TRBJ1-2,NA,TGTGCCATCAGCTCGGACTCTAGAATCCCCCTTTTC,CAISSDSRIPLF
few,TRBV6-4,TRBJ2-2,NA,TGTGCCAGCAGTGTCCGGTTCGACGGGGAGCTGTTTTTT,CASSVRFDGELFF
many,TRBV9,TRBJ2-7,NA,TGTGCCAGCAGCGGTGGACAGTCCTACGAGCAGTACTTC,CASSGGQSYEQYF
many,TRBV2,TRBJ1-2,NA,TGTGCCAGCACAAGGGGGGGTGGTGGCTACACCTTC,CASTRGGGGYTF
many,TRBV6-5,TRBJ1-3,NA,TGTGCCAGCAGAGTTGACCCGGGAGCTGGAAACACCATATATTTT,CASRVDPGAGNTIYF
many,TRBV5-1,TRBJ2-1,NA,TGCGCCAGCAGCTCCCCGGACATACAGGAAAAGCAGTTCTTC,CASSSPDIQEKQFF